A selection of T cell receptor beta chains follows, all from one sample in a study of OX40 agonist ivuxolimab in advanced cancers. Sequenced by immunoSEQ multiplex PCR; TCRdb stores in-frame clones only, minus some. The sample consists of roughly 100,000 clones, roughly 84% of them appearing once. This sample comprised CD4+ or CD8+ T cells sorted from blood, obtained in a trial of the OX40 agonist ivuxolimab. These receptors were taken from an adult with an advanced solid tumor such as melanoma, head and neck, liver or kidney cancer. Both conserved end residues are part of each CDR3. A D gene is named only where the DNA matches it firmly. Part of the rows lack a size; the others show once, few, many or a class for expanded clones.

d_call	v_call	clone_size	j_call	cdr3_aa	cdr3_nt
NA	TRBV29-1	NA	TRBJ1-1	CSVEVRARNTEAFF	TGCAGCGTTGAGGTTAGGGCTCGGAACACTGAAGCTTTCTTT
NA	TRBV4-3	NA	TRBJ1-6	CASSQGQMRFNSPLHF	TGCGCCAGCAGCCAAGGGCAGATGAGGTTTAATTCACCCCTCCACTTT
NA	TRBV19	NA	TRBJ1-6	CASSIEAGSNSPLHF	TGTGCCAGTAGTATAGAGGCAGGATCGAATTCACCCCTCCACTTT
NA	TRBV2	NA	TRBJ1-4	CASRREEKLFF	TGTGCCAGCAGGCGGGAGGAAAAACTGTTTTTT
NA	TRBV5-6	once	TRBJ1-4	CASSLAILQGDEKLFF	TGTGCCAGCAGCTTGGCCATATTACAGGGCGATGAAAAACTGTTTTTT
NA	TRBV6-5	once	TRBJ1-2	CASSYSKGLYGYTF	TGTGCCAGCAGTTACTCGAAAGGCCTCTATGGCTACACCTTC
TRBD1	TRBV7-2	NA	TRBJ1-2	CASSLSPWQGAQGYGYTF	TGTGCCAGCAGCTTATCGCCGTGGCAGGGGGCGCAAGGCTATGGCTACACCTTC
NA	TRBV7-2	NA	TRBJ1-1	CASSLMDTEAFF	TGTGCCAGCAGCTTAATGGACACTGAAGCTTTCTTT
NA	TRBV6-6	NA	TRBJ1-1	CASSFGGSTEAFF	TGTGCCAGCAGTTTCGGGGGGAGCACTGAAGCTTTCTTT
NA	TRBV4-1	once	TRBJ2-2	CASSQEGFRGQNTGELFF	TGCGCCAGCAGCCAAGAAGGTTTTAGGGGACAAAACACCGGGGAGCTGTTTTTT
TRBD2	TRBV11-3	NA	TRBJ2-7	CASSPGSSGSYEQYF	TGTGCCAGCAGCCCCGGGTCTAGCGGGTCCTACGAGCAGTACTTC
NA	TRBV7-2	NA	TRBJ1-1	CASSLEGQGNTEAFF	TGTGCCAGCAGCTTAGAGGGCCAGGGGAACACTGAAGCTTTCTTT
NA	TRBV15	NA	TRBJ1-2	CATSRPDSNYGYTF	TGTGCCACCAGCAGACCCGACAGTAACTATGGCTACACCTTC
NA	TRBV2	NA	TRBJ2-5	CASSDPGQQETQYF	TGTGCCAGCAGCGACCCAGGACAGCAAGAGACCCAGTACTTC
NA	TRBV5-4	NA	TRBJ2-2	CASSKDRNTGELFF	TGTGCCAGCAGCAAGGACAGGAACACCGGGGAGCTGTTTTTT
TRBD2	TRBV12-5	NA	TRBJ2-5	CASGLHASGGAVKTQYF	TGTGCTAGTGGTTTGCACGCTAGCGGGGGGGCCGTGAAGACCCAGTACTTC
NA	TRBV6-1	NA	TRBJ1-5	CASNQQGDSNQPQHF	TGTGCCAGCAACCAACAGGGAGATAGCAATCAGCCCCAGCATTTT
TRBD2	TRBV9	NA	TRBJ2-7	CASSPSTGTSASEQYF	TGTGCCAGCAGCCCCTCTACCGGGACTAGCGCCTCCGAGCAGTACTTC
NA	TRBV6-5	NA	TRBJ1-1	CASSYIRESNTEAFF	TGTGCCAGCAGTTACATCCGGGAGTCAAACACTGAAGCTTTCTTT
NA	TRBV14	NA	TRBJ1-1	CASSQDRGGEAFF	TGTGCCAGCAGCCAAGATCGTGGGGGAGAAGCTTTCTTT
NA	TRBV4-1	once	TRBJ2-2	CASSSPVQGNTGELFF	TGCGCCAGCAGCTCCCCGGTCCAGGGGAACACCGGGGAGCTGTTTTTT
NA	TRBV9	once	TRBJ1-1	CASSVGSSNMNTEAFF	TGTGCCAGCAGCGTAGGATCCAGTAACATGAACACTGAAGCTTTCTTT
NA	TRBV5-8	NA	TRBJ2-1	CASIRRGRGTYNEQFF	TGTGCCAGCATCCGACGAGGGAGGGGGACCTACAATGAGCAGTTCTTC
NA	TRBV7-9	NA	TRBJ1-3	CASGLAAGNTIYF	TGTGCCAGCGGGCTTGCAGCAGGAAACACCATATATTTT
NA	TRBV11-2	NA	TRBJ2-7	CASSPDGEPSYEQYF	TGTGCCAGCAGCCCTGATGGGGAGCCCTCCTACGAGCAGTACTTC
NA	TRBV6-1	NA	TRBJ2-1	CASSVLLGQSSYNEQFF	TGTGCCAGCAGTGTGCTCTTAGGGCAGAGCTCCTACAATGAGCAGTTCTTC
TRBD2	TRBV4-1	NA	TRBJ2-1	CASSQEGGGAIGEQFF	TGCGCCAGCAGCCAAGAAGGCGGGGGGGCGATTGGTGAGCAGTTCTTC
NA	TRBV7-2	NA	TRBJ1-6	CASRLTGFVNSPLHF	TGTGCCAGCAGACTAACAGGGTTCGTTAATTCACCCCTCCACTTT
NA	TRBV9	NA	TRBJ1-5	CASNLGDSNQPQHF	TGTGCCAGCAATCTGGGAGATAGCAATCAGCCCCAGCATTTT
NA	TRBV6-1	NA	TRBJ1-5	CASSGGQGNNQPQHF	TGTGCCAGCAGTGGGGGTCAGGGGAACAATCAGCCCCAGCATTTT
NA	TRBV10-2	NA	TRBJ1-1	CASSSGTVEAFF	TGCGCCAGCAGTTCAGGTACTGTTGAAGCTTTCTTT
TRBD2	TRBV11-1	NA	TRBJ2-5	CASSFGGRETQYF	TGTGCCAGCAGCTTCGGGGGGAGAGAGACCCAGTACTTC
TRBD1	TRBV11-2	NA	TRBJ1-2	CASSLGQANYGYTF	TGTGCCAGCAGCTTGGGACAGGCTAACTATGGCTACACCTTC